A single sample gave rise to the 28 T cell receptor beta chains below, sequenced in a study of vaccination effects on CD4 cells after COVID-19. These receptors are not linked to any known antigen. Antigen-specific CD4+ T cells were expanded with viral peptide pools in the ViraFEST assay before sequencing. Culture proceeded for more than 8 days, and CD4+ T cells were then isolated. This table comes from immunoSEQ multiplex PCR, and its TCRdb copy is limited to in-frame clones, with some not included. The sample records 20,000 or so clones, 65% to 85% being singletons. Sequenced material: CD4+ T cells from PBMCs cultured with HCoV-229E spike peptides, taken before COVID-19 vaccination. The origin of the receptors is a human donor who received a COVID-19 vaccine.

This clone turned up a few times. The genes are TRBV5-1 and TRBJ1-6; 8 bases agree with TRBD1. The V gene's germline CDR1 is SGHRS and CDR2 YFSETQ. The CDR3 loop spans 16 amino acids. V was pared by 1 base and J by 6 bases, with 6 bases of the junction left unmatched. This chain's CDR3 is CASSLQTQGGNSPLHF. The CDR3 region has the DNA TGCGCCAGCAGCTTGCAAACACAGGGGGGTAATTCACCCCTCCACTTT.

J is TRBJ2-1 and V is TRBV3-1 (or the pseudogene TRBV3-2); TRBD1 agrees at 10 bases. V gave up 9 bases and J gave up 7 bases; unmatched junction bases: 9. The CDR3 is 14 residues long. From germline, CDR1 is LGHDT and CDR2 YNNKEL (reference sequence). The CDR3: CASGVGQGRNEQFF. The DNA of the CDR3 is TGTGCCAGTGGAGTGGGACAGGGGAGGAATGAGCAGTTCTTC.

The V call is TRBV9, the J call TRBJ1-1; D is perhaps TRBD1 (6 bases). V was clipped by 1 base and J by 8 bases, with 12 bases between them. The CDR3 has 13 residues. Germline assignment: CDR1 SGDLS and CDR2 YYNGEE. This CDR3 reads CASSVNRDNEAFF. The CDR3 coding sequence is TGTGCCAGCAGCGTAAACCGGGACAACGAAGCTTTCTTT.

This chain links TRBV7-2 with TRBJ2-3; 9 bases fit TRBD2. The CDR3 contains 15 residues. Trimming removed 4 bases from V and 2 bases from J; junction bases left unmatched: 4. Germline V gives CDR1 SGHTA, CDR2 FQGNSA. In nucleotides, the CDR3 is TGTGCCAGCAGCTCCCTAGCGGGGTTCACAGATACGCAGTATTTT. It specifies CASSSLAGFTDTQYF. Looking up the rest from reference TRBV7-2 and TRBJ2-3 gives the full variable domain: GAGVSQSPSNKVTEKGKDVELRCDPISGHTALYWYRQSLGQGLEFLIYFQGNSAPDKSGLPSDRFSAERTGGSVSTLTIQRTQQEDSAVYLCASSSLAGFTDTQYFGPGTRLTVL.

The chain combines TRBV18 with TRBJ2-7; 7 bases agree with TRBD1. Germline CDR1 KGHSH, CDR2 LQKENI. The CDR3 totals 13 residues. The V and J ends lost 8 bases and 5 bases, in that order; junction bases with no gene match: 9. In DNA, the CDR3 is TGTGCCAGCACGACAGGGATCACTAACGAGCAGTACTTC. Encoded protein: CASTTGITNEQYF.

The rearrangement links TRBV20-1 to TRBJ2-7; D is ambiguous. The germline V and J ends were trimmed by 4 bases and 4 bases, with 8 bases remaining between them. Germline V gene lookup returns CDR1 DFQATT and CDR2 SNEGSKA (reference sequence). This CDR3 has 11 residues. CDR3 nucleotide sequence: TGCAGTGCTATTGCCGGTTACGAGCAGTACTTC. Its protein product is CSAIAGYEQYF.

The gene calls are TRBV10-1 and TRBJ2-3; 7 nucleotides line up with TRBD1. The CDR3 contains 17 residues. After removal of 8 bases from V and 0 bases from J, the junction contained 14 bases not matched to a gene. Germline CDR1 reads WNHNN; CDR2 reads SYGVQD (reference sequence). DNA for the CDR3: TGCGCCAGCGGAGACCCCCGAGGGACAGCCAGCACAGATACGCAGTATTTT. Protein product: CASGDPRGTASTDTQYF.

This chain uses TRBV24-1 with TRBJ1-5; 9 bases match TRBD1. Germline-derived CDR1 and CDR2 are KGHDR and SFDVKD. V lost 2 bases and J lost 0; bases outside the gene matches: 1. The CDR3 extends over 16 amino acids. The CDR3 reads CATSDSGQGSNQPQHF. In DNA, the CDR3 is TGTGCCACCAGTGATTCGGGACAGGGTAGCAATCAGCCCCAGCATTTT.

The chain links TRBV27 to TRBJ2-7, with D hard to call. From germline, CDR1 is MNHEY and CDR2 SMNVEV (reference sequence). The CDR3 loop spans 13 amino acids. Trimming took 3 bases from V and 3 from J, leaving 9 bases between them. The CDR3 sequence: CASSFGRLYEQYF. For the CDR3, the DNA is TGTGCCAGCAGTTTCGGCAGGCTCTACGAGCAGTACTTC.

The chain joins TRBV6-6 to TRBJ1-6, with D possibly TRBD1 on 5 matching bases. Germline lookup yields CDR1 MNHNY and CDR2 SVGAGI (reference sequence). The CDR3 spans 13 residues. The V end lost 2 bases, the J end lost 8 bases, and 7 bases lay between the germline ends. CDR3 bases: TGTGCCAGCAGTTACGGGGGGGATTCACCCCTCCACTTT. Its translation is CASSYGGDSPLHF.

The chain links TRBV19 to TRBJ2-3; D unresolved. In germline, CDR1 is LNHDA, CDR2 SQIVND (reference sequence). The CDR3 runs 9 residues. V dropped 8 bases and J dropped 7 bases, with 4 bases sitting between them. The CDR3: CASGNTQYF. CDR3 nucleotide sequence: TGTGCCAGTGGGAATACGCAGTATTTT.

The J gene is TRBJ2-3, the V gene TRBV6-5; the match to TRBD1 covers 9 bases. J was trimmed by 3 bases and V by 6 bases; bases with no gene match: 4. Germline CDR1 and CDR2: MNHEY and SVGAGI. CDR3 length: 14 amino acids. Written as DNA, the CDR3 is TGTGCCAGCAGGCGACAGGGGGGAACAGATACGCAGTATTTT. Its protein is CASRRQGGTDTQYF.

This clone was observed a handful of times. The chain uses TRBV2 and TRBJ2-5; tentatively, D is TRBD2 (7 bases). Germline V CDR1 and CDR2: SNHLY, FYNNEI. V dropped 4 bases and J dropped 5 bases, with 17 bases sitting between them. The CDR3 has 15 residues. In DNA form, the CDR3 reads TGTGCCAGCAGTGCCTCCGGGGGGCGTTGGGAGACCCAGTACTTC. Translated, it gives CASSASGGRWETQYF.

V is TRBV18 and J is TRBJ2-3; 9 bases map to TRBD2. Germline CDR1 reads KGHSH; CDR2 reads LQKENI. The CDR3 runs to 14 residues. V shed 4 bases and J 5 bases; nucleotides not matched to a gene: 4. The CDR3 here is CASSQATSGDTQYF. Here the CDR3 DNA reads TGTGCCAGCTCACAAGCGACTAGCGGAGATACGCAGTATTTT.

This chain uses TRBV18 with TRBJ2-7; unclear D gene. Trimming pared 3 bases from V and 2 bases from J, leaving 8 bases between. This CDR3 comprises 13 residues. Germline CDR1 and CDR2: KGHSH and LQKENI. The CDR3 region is CASSPSLTYEQYF. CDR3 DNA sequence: TGTGCCAGCTCACCCTCACTAACCTACGAGCAGTACTTC.

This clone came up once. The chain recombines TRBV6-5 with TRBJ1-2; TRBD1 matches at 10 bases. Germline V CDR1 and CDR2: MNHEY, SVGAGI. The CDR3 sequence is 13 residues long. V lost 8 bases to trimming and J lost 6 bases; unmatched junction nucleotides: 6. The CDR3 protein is CASVKTGGHGYTF. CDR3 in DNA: TGTGCCAGCGTAAAGACAGGGGGCCATGGCTACACCTTC.

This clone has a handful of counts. CDR3 coding DNA: TGCGCCAGCAGCTTGGCTGGGGAGTCTCATTCACCCCTCCACTTT. Translating it yields CASSLAGESHSPLHF. This sequence joins TRBV5-1 and TRBJ1-6; D uncertain. The germline gives CDR1 SGHRS, CDR2 YFSETQ. The length of the CDR3 is 15 residues. The V gene lost 0 bases and the J gene lost 8 bases, with 12 bases spanning the gap.

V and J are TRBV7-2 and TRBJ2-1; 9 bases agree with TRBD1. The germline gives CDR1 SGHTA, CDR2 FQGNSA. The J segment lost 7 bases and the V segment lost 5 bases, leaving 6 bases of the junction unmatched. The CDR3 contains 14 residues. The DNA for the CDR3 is TGTGCCAGCAGCAAGGACAGGGGATATAATGAGCAGTTCTTC. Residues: CASSKDRGYNEQFF. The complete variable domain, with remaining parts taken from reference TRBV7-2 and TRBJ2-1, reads GAGVSQSPSNKVTEKGKDVELRCDPISGHTALYWYRQSLGQGLEFLIYFQGNSAPDKSGLPSDRFSAERTGGSVSTLTIQRTQQEDSAVYLCASSKDRGYNEQFFGPGTRLTVL.

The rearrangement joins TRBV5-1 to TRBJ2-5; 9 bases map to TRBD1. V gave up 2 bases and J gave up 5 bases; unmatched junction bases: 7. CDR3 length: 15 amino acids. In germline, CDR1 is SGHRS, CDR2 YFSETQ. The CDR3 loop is CASSLQTGGLETQYF. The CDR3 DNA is TGCGCCAGCAGCTTACAGACAGGGGGATTGGAGACCCAGTACTTC.

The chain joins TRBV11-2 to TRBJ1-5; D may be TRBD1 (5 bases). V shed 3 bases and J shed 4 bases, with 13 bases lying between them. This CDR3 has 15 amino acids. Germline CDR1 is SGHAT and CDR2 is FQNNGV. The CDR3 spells CASSFTAGRNQPQHF. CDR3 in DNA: TGTGCCAGCAGCTTTACGGCAGGGAGGAATCAGCCCCAGCATTTT.

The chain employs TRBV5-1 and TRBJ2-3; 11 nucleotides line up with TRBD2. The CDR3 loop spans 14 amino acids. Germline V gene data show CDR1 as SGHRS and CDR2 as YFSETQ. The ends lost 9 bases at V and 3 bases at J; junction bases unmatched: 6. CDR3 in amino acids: CATQLAGETDTQYF. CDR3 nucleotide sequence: TGCGCCACCCAACTAGCGGGGGAAACAGATACGCAGTATTTT.

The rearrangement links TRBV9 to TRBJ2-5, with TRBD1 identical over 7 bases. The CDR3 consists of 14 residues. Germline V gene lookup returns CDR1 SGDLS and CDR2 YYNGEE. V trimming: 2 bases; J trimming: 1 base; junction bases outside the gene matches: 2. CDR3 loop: CASSVGTVQETQYF. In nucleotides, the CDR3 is TGTGCCAGCAGCGTCGGGACAGTCCAAGAGACCCAGTACTTC.

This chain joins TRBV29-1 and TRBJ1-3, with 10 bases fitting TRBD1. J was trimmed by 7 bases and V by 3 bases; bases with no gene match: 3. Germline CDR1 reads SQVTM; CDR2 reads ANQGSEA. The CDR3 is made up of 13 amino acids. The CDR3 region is CSVDMGQGNTIYF. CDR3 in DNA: TGCAGCGTTGACATGGGACAGGGGAACACCATATATTTT.

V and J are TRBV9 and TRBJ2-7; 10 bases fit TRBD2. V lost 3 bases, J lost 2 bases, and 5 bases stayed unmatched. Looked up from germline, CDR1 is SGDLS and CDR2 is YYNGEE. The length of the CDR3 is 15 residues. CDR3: CASSAGLAVTYEQYF. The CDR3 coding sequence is TGTGCCAGCAGCGCCGGACTAGCGGTAACCTACGAGCAGTACTTC.

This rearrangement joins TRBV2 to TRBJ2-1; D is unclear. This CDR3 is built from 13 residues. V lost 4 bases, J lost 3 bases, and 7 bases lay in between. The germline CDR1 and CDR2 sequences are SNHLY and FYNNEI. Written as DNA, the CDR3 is TGTGCCAGCAGTGTGAGTCTCTACAATGAGCAGTTCTTC. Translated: CASSVSLYNEQFF.

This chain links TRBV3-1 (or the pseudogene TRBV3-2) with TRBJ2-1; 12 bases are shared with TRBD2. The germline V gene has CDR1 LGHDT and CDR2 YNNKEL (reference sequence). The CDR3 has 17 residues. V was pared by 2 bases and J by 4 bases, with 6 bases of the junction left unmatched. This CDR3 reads CASSQLQTSGGYNEQFF. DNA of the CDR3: TGTGCCAGCAGCCAACTGCAAACTAGCGGGGGGTACAATGAGCAGTTCTTC.

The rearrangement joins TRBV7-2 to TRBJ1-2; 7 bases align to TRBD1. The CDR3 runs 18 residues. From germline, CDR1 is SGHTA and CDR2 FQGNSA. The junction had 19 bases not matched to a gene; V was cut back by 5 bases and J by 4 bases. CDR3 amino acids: CASSPLFVRGRLGYGYTF. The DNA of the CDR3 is TGTGCCAGCAGCCCCCTATTCGTAAGGGGGCGGTTGGGCTATGGCTACACCTTC.

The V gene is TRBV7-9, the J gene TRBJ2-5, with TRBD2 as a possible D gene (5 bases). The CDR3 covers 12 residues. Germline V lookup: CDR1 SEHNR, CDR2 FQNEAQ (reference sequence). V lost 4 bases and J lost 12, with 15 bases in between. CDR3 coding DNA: TGTGCCAGCAGCTACGGAGAGGGTGCTAAGTACTTC. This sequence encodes CASSYGEGAKYF.